One sample yielded the 31 T cell receptor beta chains listed below, sequenced in a study of blood T cells in healthy people across ages. With a J-beta primer mix and a sample-barcoded 5' primer, a second PCR ran about 7 to 11 cycles. One entry per CDR3 protein, called by TCRdb with MiXCR from the 5' RACE reads. The repertoire has fewer than 900,000 distinct CDR3 sequences, about 36% of them found once; the top ten carry 10% to 15%. The sequencing input was blood. These receptors originate from a man aged 18-30 years in good health.

Only a few counts were recorded for this clonotype. V is TRBV20-1 and J is TRBJ1-6, with a tentative D call TRBD1 (6 bases). V lost 3 bases and J lost 5, with 8 bases in between. The CDR3 covers 13 residues. Per the germline V gene, CDR1 is DFQATT and CDR2 is SNEGSKA (reference sequence). CDR3 sequence: CSARRGDNSPLHF. The CDR3, as DNA: TGCAGTGCTAGGAGGGGGGATAATTCACCCCTCCACTTT.

This clonotype has only one observation. The chain links TRBV6-2 or TRBV6-3 to TRBJ2-5; 8 nucleotides line up with TRBD1. Germline V CDR1 and CDR2: MNHEY, SVGEGT. The CDR3 spans 14 residues. After removal of 5 bases from V and 5 bases from J, the junction contained 7 bases not matched to a gene. CDR3 residues: CASSEMDREETQYF. The CDR3 nucleotides are TGTGCCAGCAGTGAGATGGACAGGGAGGAGACCCAGTACTTC.

A few counts support this clonotype. The chain recombines TRBV12-3 or TRBV12-4 with TRBJ1-2; TRBD1 aligns across 7 bases. The CDR3 consists of 14 residues. V lost 7 bases to trimming and J lost 1 base; unmatched junction nucleotides: 6. CDR3 amino acids: CASNLGQLNYGYTF. The CDR3 DNA reads as TGTGCCAGCAACCTGGGACAGCTTAACTATGGCTACACCTTC.

This clonotype was recorded many times. The chain employs TRBV6-4 and TRBJ2-1, with D uncertain. The length of the CDR3 is 13 residues. Germline lookup yields CDR1 MRHNA and CDR2 SNTAGT. Trimming cost V 2 bases and J 6 bases, with 8 bases left between them. CDR3 in amino acids: CASSDGWRNEQFF. In DNA, the CDR3 is TGTGCCAGCAGTGACGGCTGGCGCAATGAGCAGTTCTTC.

The chain uses TRBV7-2 and TRBJ1-6; no reliable D call. Germline values: CDR1 SGHTA, CDR2 FQGNSA. The CDR3 totals 14 residues. V was trimmed by 1 base and J by 9 bases, leaving 10 bases between them. The CDR3 nucleotides are TGTGCCAGCAGCTTAGATGTGGGATTTTCACCCCTCCACTTT. It yields the protein CASSLDVGFSPLHF.

V is TRBV6-2 or TRBV6-3 and J is TRBJ1-4; D ambiguous. CDR3 length: 13 amino acids. The V and J ends lost 6 bases and 8 bases respectively, with 13 bases between them. Germline lookup yields CDR1 MNHEY and CDR2 SVGEGT. CDR3 sequence (DNA): TGTGCCAGCAGCACCGACGGGGAGGAAAAACTGTTTTTT. This translates into CASSTDGEEKLFF.

Notes on this clonotype: This clone may be a read error of a much larger clone one base away. The chain carries TRBV4-3 and TRBJ2-5; D may be TRBD2 (5 bases). The germline CDR1 and CDR2 sequences are LGHNA and YSLEER. This CDR3 spans 16 amino acids. The CDR3, as DNA: TGCGTCAGCAGCCAAGGACGGGAAGGAAGTAGGAAGACCCAGTACTTC. Translation gives CVSSQGREGSRKTQYF.

The chain uses TRBV3-1 and TRBJ1-2; unclear D gene. The CDR3 is 14 residues long. V lost 0 bases to trimming and J lost 4 bases, with 9 bases between them. Germline-derived CDR1 and CDR2 are LGHDT and YNNKEL (reference sequence). The CDR3 protein is CASSQESHSYGYTF. DNA for the CDR3: TGTGCCAGCAGCCAAGAGAGTCACAGCTATGGCTACACCTTC.

The chain joins TRBV29-1 to TRBJ1-1; 12 bases match TRBD1. With 3 bases clipped from V and 0 bases from J, the junction kept 2 bases outside the gene matches. Germline lookup yields CDR1 SQVTM and CDR2 ANQGSEA. CDR3 length: 15 amino acids. CDR3 DNA sequence: TGCAGCGTTGAGGGGGACAGGGGGCTGAACACTGAAGCTTTCTTT. This gives the protein CSVEGDRGLNTEAFF.

A note on this clonotype: The junction shows a germline mismatch at one end, possibly a read error. The rearrangement uses TRBV12-5 and TRBJ2-3; 8 positions match TRBD1. Germline V CDR1 and CDR2: LGHNT, FRNRAP. CDR3 length equals 18 residues. CDR3 coding DNA: TGTGCTAGTGGCGATACAGGGGGAAGAGTGGGATTCACAGATGCGCAGTATTTT. This translates into CASGDTGGRVGFTDAQYF.

In its sample, this clonotype was seen many times. The DNA for the CDR3 is TGTGCCAGCAGCTTCGGGGGGGCACTCTTGTACAATGAGCAGTTCTTC. This encodes CASSFGGALLYNEQFF. The chain carries TRBV27 and TRBJ2-1, with 8 bases fitting TRBD2. Germline CDR1 reads MNHEY; CDR2 reads SMNVEV (reference sequence). This CDR3 spans 16 amino acids. Trimming at V came to 6 bases and at J to 4 bases, leaving 11 bases not matched to a gene.

The chain links TRBV19 to TRBJ1-2; D possibly corresponds to TRBD1 (5 bases). Germline CDR1 and CDR2: LNHDA and SQIVND (reference sequence). Trimming cost V 8 bases and J 6 bases, with 13 bases left between them. CDR3 length: 12 amino acids. The CDR3 loop reads CASFDRGNGYTF. DNA for the CDR3: TGTGCCAGTTTCGACCGGGGGAATGGCTACACCTTC.

This sequence joins TRBV15 and TRBJ2-5; 13 bases line up with TRBD2. J lost 3 bases, V lost 3 bases, and 1 base had no gene match. Germline V lookup: CDR1 LNHNV, CDR2 YYDKDF (reference sequence). The CDR3 is made up of 15 amino acids. In nucleotides, the CDR3 is TGTGCCACCAGCAGCGGGACTAGCGGGAAAGAGACCCAGTACTTC. This gives the protein CATSSGTSGKETQYF.

Note on this clonotype: Its ends do not fully match the called genes, so a read error is possible. The chain uses TRBV2 and TRBJ1-1; D remains ambiguous. The germline V gene encodes CDR1 SNHLY and CDR2 FYNNEI. The CDR3 runs to 13 residues. The CDR3 spells CVSSANPTRGAFF. CDR3 DNA sequence: TGTGTCAGCAGTGCTAACCCCACAAGAGGGGCTTTCTTT.

This clonotype was seen ten or more times. CDR3 nucleotide sequence: TGCAGTGCTAGAGCAGGGTACTACGAGCAGTACTTC. As protein: CSARAGYYEQYF. The V call is TRBV20-1, the J call TRBJ2-7, with a weak D call TRBD1 (5 bases). This CDR3 is 12 amino acids long. Germline V gives CDR1 DFQATT, CDR2 SNEGSKA (reference sequence). V was cut by 1 base and J by 3 bases, with 7 bases left in between.

This clonotype was counted between two and nine times. This rearrangement joins TRBV20-1 to TRBJ2-3; TRBD1 matches at 11 bases. CDR1 and CDR2 (germline): DFQATT, SNEGSKA (reference sequence). V lost 5 bases, J lost 0 bases, and 7 bases stayed unmatched. This CDR3 is 16 amino acids long. This CDR3 reads CSAFPGQGASTDTQYF. The CDR3, as DNA: TGCAGTGCTTTCCCCGGACAGGGGGCGAGCACAGATACGCAGTATTTT.

This clonotype showed up many times. The V gene is TRBV12-3 or TRBV12-4, the J gene TRBJ1-5, with 7 bases fitting TRBD1. This CDR3 contains 13 residues. Trimming removed 6 bases from V and 4 bases from J; junction bases left unmatched: 3. The CDR3 DNA is TGTGCCAGCAGGTCGACAGGGAATCAGCCCCAGCATTTT. Translating it yields CASRSTGNQPQHF.

This chain joins TRBV27 and TRBJ2-7; 8 nucleotides match TRBD1. V trimming: 8 bases; J trimming: 2 bases; junction bases outside the gene matches: 11. The CDR3 extends over 15 amino acids. Germline CDR1 and CDR2: MNHEY and SMNVEV (reference sequence). The CDR3 bases are TGTGCCAGCGCCAAAACAGGGGGTGATGCCTACGAGCAGTACTTC. Translating gives CASAKTGGDAYEQYF.

The genes are TRBV7-2 and TRBJ2-2, with D possibly being TRBD1 (5 bases). The ends were cut back, 5 bases at V and 0 bases at J, with 10 bases in the middle. The CDR3 loop spans 15 amino acids. Germline lookup yields CDR1 SGHTA and CDR2 FQGNSA. The CDR3: CASSRGQPNTGELFF. The CDR3 region has the DNA TGTGCCAGCAGCCGTGGACAACCGAACACCGGGGAGCTGTTTTTT.

This chain joins TRBV27 and TRBJ2-5; the D call may be TRBD1 or TRBD2 (6 bases each). The CDR3 contains 15 residues. Trimming stripped 6 bases from V and 5 bases from J, with 19 bases between. Germline values: CDR1 MNHEY, CDR2 SMNVEV (reference sequence). CDR3 nucleotides: TGTGCCAGCAGGCCGAAGGGGGGATTTCGCGAGACCCAGTACTTC. It translates to CASRPKGGFRETQYF.

CDR3 protein: CASSSGQGSLYGYTF. The CDR3 bases are TGTGCCAGCAGTTCGGGACAGGGTTCTCTCTATGGCTACACCTTC. This chain links TRBV27 with TRBJ1-2; TRBD1 agrees at 9 bases. CDR1 is MNHEY, CDR2 SMNVEV, per germline (reference sequence). V was pared by 4 bases and J by 4 bases, with 7 bases of the junction left unmatched. The CDR3 is made up of 15 amino acids.

The rearrangement links TRBV5-1 to TRBJ2-5, with 10 positions matching TRBD1. Losses at the gene ends were 2 bases for V and 4 bases for J; bases not matched to a gene: 8. The CDR3 has 16 residues. CDR1 and CDR2 (germline): SGHRS, YFSETQ. CDR3 sequence (DNA): TGCGCCAGCAGCTTCCGGGGACAGGGGACGGGAGAGACCCAGTACTTC. This translates into CASSFRGQGTGETQYF.

This clonotype appeared a few times. This chain links TRBV14 with TRBJ2-3; possible D gene TRBD2, 6 bases. The CDR3 extends over 15 amino acids. CDR1 is SGHDN, CDR2 FVKESK, per germline. V was cut by 1 base and J by 4 bases, with 12 bases left in between. CDR3 in DNA: TGTGCCAGCAGCCAAGGGAGACTAGTATCAGATACGCAGTATTTT. Its translation is CASSQGRLVSDTQYF.

As regards this clonotype: One junction end does not reproduce the germline sequence, and a read error may be involved. The rearrangement links TRBV10-3 to TRBJ2-7; 9 positions agree with TRBD1. Judging by the DNA end, TRBJ2-4 fits better; the J call may be wrong. CDR1 is ENHRY and CDR2 is SYGVKD in the germline V gene. The CDR3 runs to 13 residues. The CDR3 nucleotides read TGTGCCGTCAGCGGGACAGGGTGGCACATTCAGTACTTC. Translation: CAVSGTGWHIQYF.

V is TRBV20-1 and J is TRBJ2-7, with D maybe TRBD2 (6 bases). There are 11 residues in the CDR3. CDR1 and CDR2 (germline): DFQATT, SNEGSKA (reference sequence). V was cut by 6 bases and J by 7 bases, with 13 bases left in between. CDR3 residues: CSAGRYNEQYF. The CDR3, as DNA: TGCAGTGCAGGGAGGTACAATGAGCAGTACTTC.

Worth noting for this clonotype: A much more abundant neighbour one base away suggests this may be a read error. This chain connects TRBV15 to TRBJ2-3, with 7 bases that match TRBD1. The CDR3 totals 11 residues. Trimming cost V 8 bases and J 10 bases; bases outside gene matches: 6. Per the germline V gene, CDR1 is LNHNV and CDR2 is YYDKDF (reference sequence). The DNA of the CDR3 is TGTGCCACCGGCACCGGGACAGCGCAGTATTTT. Translated, it gives CATGTGTAQYF. Full variable domain (missing parts from reference TRBV15 and TRBJ2-3): DAMVIQNPRYQVTQFGKPVTLSCSQTLNHNVMYWYQQKSSQAPKLLFHYYDKDFNNEADTPDNFQSRRPNTSFCFLDIRSPGLGDTAMYLCATGTGTAQYFGPGTRLTVL.

This clonotype was counted between two and nine times. The rearrangement joins TRBV7-2 to TRBJ1-6; D unclear. Looked up from germline, CDR1 is SGHTA and CDR2 is FQGNSA. Between the trimmed V and J ends, which lost 2 bases and 5 bases, there was a span of 7 bases. The CDR3 covers 14 residues. CDR3 sequence reads: CASSLYGNNSPLHF. CDR3 DNA sequence: TGTGCCAGCAGCTTATACGGCAATAATTCACCCCTCCACTTT.

This clonotype was observed many times. V gene TRBV14 combines with J gene TRBJ2-5, with unresolved D. Looked up from germline, CDR1 is SGHDN and CDR2 is FVKESK. Trimming shortened V by 0 bases and J by 5 bases, and 4 bases separated the two germline ends. The CDR3 consists of 12 residues. The CDR3 nucleotides are TGTGCCAGCAGCCAAGATGTTGAGACCCAGTACTTC. This translates into CASSQDVETQYF.

This clonotype was seen only a few times. The chain combines TRBV5-1 with TRBJ1-1; D perhaps matches TRBD1 (6 bases). This CDR3 has 15 amino acids. Germline CDR1 and CDR2: SGHRS and YFSETQ. V lost 0 bases to trimming and J lost 5 bases, with 14 bases between them. The CDR3 DNA reads as TGCGCCAGCAGCTTGGGTCCACAGGGCAAGACTGAAGCTTTCTTT. The encoded protein is CASSLGPQGKTEAFF.

This clonotype was detected a few times. J is TRBJ1-5 and V is TRBV6-6; TRBD1 agrees at 7 bases. Trimming cost V 8 bases and J 1 base; bases outside gene matches: 8. This CDR3 contains 15 residues. CDR1 is MNHNY and CDR2 is SVGAGI in the germline V gene (reference sequence). In DNA form, the CDR3 reads TGTGCCAGCTACCACAGGACAGGAAGCAATCAGCCCCAGCATTTT. Amino acid sequence: CASYHRTGSNQPQHF.

This clonotype was found many times. The V and J genes are TRBV5-1 and TRBJ2-1; unclear D gene. The CDR3 has 12 residues. Germline V gene data show CDR1 as SGHRS and CDR2 as YFSETQ. V was shortened by 1 base and J by 6 bases, with 5 bases between the two germline ends. The CDR3 DNA sequence: TGCGCCAGCAGCTTGTCTCTCAATGAGCAGTTCTTC. Its translation is CASSLSLNEQFF.